The 29 T cell receptor beta chains listed next were all sequenced from one sample in a study of blood T cell repertoires in COVID-19. The data were produced by immunoSEQ multiplex PCR, yet TCRdb's version contains in-frame clones alone and is incomplete. The table has about 160,000 clones, roughly 83% seen once. The sample taken for sequencing was peripheral blood. The receptors originated from a woman aged 55-70 years with acute or convalescent COVID-19.

The chain links TRBV24-1 to TRBJ2-3; 7 bases fit TRBD1. CDR1 is KGHDR, CDR2 SFDVKD, per germline. CDR3 length: 14 residues. Trimming took 5 bases from V and 4 from J; bases not matched to a gene: 5. CDR3 residues: CATSVGRGSDTQYF. CDR3 DNA sequence: TGTGCCACCAGTGTTGGCAGGGGGTCAGATACGCAGTATTTT.

The gene calls are TRBV19 and TRBJ2-1, with 10 bases that match TRBD1. This CDR3 region has 15 residues. J lost 4 bases, V lost 5 bases, and 5 bases had no gene match. Germline loops: CDR1 LNHDA, CDR2 SQIVND (reference sequence). CDR3 residues: CASSVVDRGYNEQFF. The CDR3 nucleotides read TGTGCCAGTAGTGTGGTGGACAGGGGGTACAATGAGCAGTTCTTC.

The chain uses TRBV29-1 and TRBJ2-5; 7 bases are shared with TRBD2. From germline, CDR1 is SQVTM and CDR2 ANQGSEA. V was clipped by 3 bases and J by 5 bases; unmatched bases: 9. The CDR3 totals 14 residues. CDR3 region: CSVDAVPRGETQYF. CDR3 nucleotide sequence: TGCAGCGTTGATGCAGTCCCGCGGGGGGAGACCCAGTACTTC. Combining the CDR3 with reference TRBV29-1 and TRBJ2-5 gives the whole variable domain SAVISQKPSRDICQRGTSLTIQCQVDSQVTMMFWYRQQPGQSLTLIATANQGSEATYESGFVIDKFPISRPNLTFSTLTVSNMSPEDSSIYLCSVDAVPRGETQYFGPGTRLLVL.

V gene TRBV11-2 combines with J gene TRBJ1-6, with D perhaps TRBD1 (5 bases). The CDR3 is 15 amino acids. Germline CDR1 SGHAT, CDR2 FQNNGV. The V gene lost 3 bases and the J gene lost 7 bases, with 13 bases spanning the gap. For the CDR3, the DNA is TGTGCCAGCAGCTTGGTACAGGCCGTGAATTCACCCCTCCACTTT. Translation: CASSLVQAVNSPLHF.

This sequence joins TRBV10-1 and TRBJ1-3; D is unclear. V was trimmed by 5 bases and J by 0 bases, leaving 14 bases between them. This CDR3 has 16 residues. The germline gives CDR1 WNHNN, CDR2 SYGVQD (reference sequence). CDR3 coding DNA: TGCGCCAGCAGTCTGAGGAGGGTGGTCTCTGGAAACACCATATATTTT. Its protein is CASSLRRVVSGNTIYF.

The J gene is TRBJ2-7, the V gene TRBV19, with 7 bases lining up with TRBD1. This CDR3 spans 13 amino acids. Unmatched junction bases numbered 7, after V lost 5 bases and J lost 6 bases. CDR1 and CDR2 (germline): LNHDA, SQIVND (reference sequence). The CDR3 protein is CASSLVGGAEQYF. The CDR3 region has the DNA TGTGCCAGTAGTCTAGTAGGGGGCGCCGAGCAGTACTTC.

Here the CDR3 reads CASSFPSGGGKDTQYF. The CDR3 nucleotides read TGTGCCAGCAGCTTTCCTAGCGGGGGAGGAAAGGATACGCAGTATTTT. The V call is TRBV7-2, the J call TRBJ2-3; 10 bases match TRBD2. The CDR3 is 16 residues long. Germline V gene sequence: CDR1 SGHTA, CDR2 FQGNSA. Unmatched junction bases numbered 9, after V lost 3 bases and J lost 6 bases.

This clone was seen more than once but under ten times. The genes are TRBV19 and TRBJ1-6; 9 positions match TRBD1. CDR3 length equals 14 residues. In germline, CDR1 is LNHDA, CDR2 SQIVND (reference sequence). The ends lost 6 bases at V and 9 bases at J; junction bases unmatched: 6. The CDR3: CASSTGTGTSPLHF. The CDR3, as DNA: TGTGCCAGTAGCACCGGGACAGGGACTTCACCCCTCCACTTT.

This chain joins TRBV6-2 or TRBV6-3 and TRBJ1-1; 9 nucleotides line up with TRBD1. The CDR3 is made up of 18 amino acids. J was trimmed by 1 base and V by 0 bases; bases with no gene match: 9. Germline V CDR1 and CDR2: MNHEY, SVGEGT. CDR3 nucleotides: TGTGCCAGCAGTTACTCGTATGGGACAGGGACGGCGAACACTGAAGCTTTCTTT. Amino acid sequence: CASSYSYGTGTANTEAFF.

The chain employs TRBV10-2 and TRBJ2-7; tentatively, D is TRBD1 (6 bases). Trimming shortened V by 0 bases and J by 7 bases, and 19 bases separated the two germline ends. The CDR3 runs 16 residues. CDR1 and CDR2 (germline): WSHSY, SAAADI. CDR3 sequence reads: CASSESGTRLNGEQYF. CDR3 in DNA: TGCGCCAGCAGTGAGTCCGGGACACGGCTAAATGGGGAGCAGTACTTC.

This chain uses TRBV7-2 with TRBJ2-3; 9 positions match TRBD2. The CDR3 sequence is 16 residues long. The V segment lost 1 base and the J segment 5 bases; nucleotides outside the gene matches: 7. CDR1 is SGHTA, CDR2 FQGNSA, per germline. CDR3 sequence: CASSLGGRGGRDTQYF. Here the CDR3 DNA reads TGTGCCAGCAGCTTAGGGGGGCGGGGGGGCCGAGATACGCAGTATTTT.

The chain joins TRBV6-2 or TRBV6-3 to TRBJ2-7, with 7 bases that match TRBD1. Trimming at V came to 4 bases and at J to 3 bases, leaving 9 bases not matched to a gene. CDR1 is MNHEY and CDR2 is SVGEGT in the germline V gene. The CDR3 totals 15 residues. This CDR3 is CASSFPGQMNYEQYF. The CDR3 DNA follows: TGTGCCAGCAGTTTCCCGGGACAGATGAACTACGAGCAGTACTTC.

V gene TRBV18 combines with J gene TRBJ1-1; D gene unclear. V shed 3 bases and J shed 5 bases, with 13 bases lying between them. Looked up from germline, CDR1 is KGHSH and CDR2 is LQKENI. The CDR3 is 14 amino acids. CDR3 nucleotides: TGTGCCAGCTCACCGGGAGCGGGCGAGACTGAAGCTTTCTTT. This encodes CASSPGAGETEAFF.

As concerns this clone: One end of the junction is discordant with germline, which a read error may explain. The genes are TRBV7-9 and TRBJ1-4; no definite D call. The CDR3 loop spans 15 amino acids. The V gene's germline CDR1 is SEHNR and CDR2 FQNEAQ (reference sequence). The CDR3 sequence is CASSQNGLTTEKLFF. The CDR3 nucleotides are TGTGCCAGCAGCCAGAACGGACTTACTACTGAAAAACTGTTTTTT.

V and J are TRBV2 and TRBJ1-5, with D possibly TRBD1 on 6 matching bases. This CDR3 spans 14 amino acids. Germline values: CDR1 SNHLY, CDR2 FYNNEI. V lost 7 bases and J lost 2, with 12 bases in between. The CDR3, as DNA: TGTGCCAGCACAGAACGACAGGGCAATCAGCCCCAGCATTTT. Translating gives CASTERQGNQPQHF.

This chain joins TRBV6-5 and TRBJ1-5, with a tentative D call TRBD1 (5 bases). Germline lookup yields CDR1 MNHEY and CDR2 SVGAGI. The V end lost 5 bases, the J end lost 6 bases, and 14 bases lay between the germline ends. CDR3 size: 14 residues. The chain's CDR3 is CASSLRAEGQPQHF. CDR3 DNA: TGTGCCAGCAGTCTCAGGGCAGAAGGTCAGCCCCAGCATTTT.

In nucleotides, the CDR3 is TGTGCCATCACAGGGACAGGAAATTCACCCCTCCACTTT. Amino acids: CAITGTGNSPLHF. V usage is TRBV10-3 and J usage is TRBJ1-6, with 8 bases lining up with TRBD1. This CDR3 is 13 amino acids long. V lost 7 bases, J lost 7 bases, and 3 bases stayed unmatched. Germline CDR1 and CDR2: ENHRY and SYGVKD.

CDR3 sequence: CASSPSGTGYGYTF. The CDR3 nucleotides are TGTGCCAGCAGTCCTTCTGGGACAGGCTATGGCTACACCTTC. This chain joins TRBV6-4 and TRBJ1-2; 8 bases map to TRBD1. V shed 5 bases and J 4 bases; nucleotides not matched to a gene: 6. In germline, CDR1 is MRHNA, CDR2 SNTAGT. The CDR3 totals 14 residues.

The chain couples TRBV4-3 to TRBJ1-5; D possibly corresponds to TRBD1 (6 bases). Trimming took off 0 bases at V and 7 bases at J, with 10 bases between the two ends. From germline, CDR1 is LGHNA and CDR2 YSLEER. This CDR3 is 14 amino acids long. CDR3 DNA: TGCGCCAGCAGCCAAGATAAGGGGGTCCAGCCCCAGCATTTT. Translated: CASSQDKGVQPQHF.

This clone was seen once. The chain joins TRBV2 to TRBJ2-7; D is unclear. This CDR3 has 14 residues. V lost 6 bases to trimming and J lost 4 bases, with 16 bases between them. Germline CDR1 and CDR2: SNHLY and FYNNEI. The CDR3 loop reads CASRAQGVSYEQYF. CDR3 DNA: TGTGCCAGCAGGGCCCAAGGAGTCTCTTACGAGCAGTACTTC.

CDR3 DNA: TGTGCCACCAGTCCGGACAGGGGGCGGAATGGCTACACCTTC. Its translation: CATSPDRGRNGYTF. The rearrangement links TRBV15 to TRBJ1-2; 11 bases are a match to TRBD1. The CDR3 contains 14 residues. Germline CDR1 LNHNV, CDR2 YYDKDF (reference sequence). V dropped 6 bases and J dropped 6; count of bases not matched to a gene: 6.

The chain uses TRBV7-8 and TRBJ1-4; no definite D call. This CDR3 is 13 amino acids long. Germline V gene data show CDR1 as SGHVS and CDR2 as FQNEAQ. Trimming took 5 bases from V and 5 from J, leaving 9 bases between them. The CDR3 bases are TGTGCCAGCAGCCGGAGTGTAAATGAAAAACTGTTTTTT. Encoded protein: CASSRSVNEKLFF.

The gene calls are TRBV19 and TRBJ2-7, with D possibly matching TRBD1 (6 bases). The CDR3 contains 14 residues. The germline V gene has CDR1 LNHDA and CDR2 SQIVND (reference sequence). V was shortened by 2 bases and J by 5 bases, with 13 bases between the two germline ends. Written as DNA, the CDR3 is TGTGCCAGTAGTATATTAGGGACAAGTAACGAGCAGTACTTC. Encoded protein: CASSILGTSNEQYF. Using reference TRBV19 and TRBJ2-7 for the parts outside the CDR3, the full variable domain is DGGITQSPKYLFRKEGQNVTLSCEQNLNHDAMYWYRQDPGQGLRLIYYSQIVNDFQKGDIAEGYSVSREKKESFPLTVTSAQKNPTAFYLCASSILGTSNEQYFGPGTRLTVT.

This clone was found many times. The chain recombines TRBV19 with TRBJ1-5; TRBD1 agrees at 9 bases. Germline trimming cut 6 bases from V and 9 bases from J; bases unmatched to any gene: 9. Looked up from germline, CDR1 is LNHDA and CDR2 is SQIVND (reference sequence). The CDR3 has 14 amino acids. CDR3 DNA: TGTGCCAGTAGGAAGACAGGGGGGACTCGGCCCCAGCATTTT. Translation: CASRKTGGTRPQHF.

The rearrangement joins TRBV30 to TRBJ2-7; D possibly corresponds to TRBD1 (6 bases). Germline V CDR1 and CDR2: GTSNPN, SVGIG (reference sequence). V lost 3 bases and J 4 bases, leaving 7 bases between the germline ends. The CDR3 contains 11 residues. CDR3 residues: CAWRTGYEQYF. The DNA for the CDR3 is TGTGCCTGGAGAACAGGGTACGAGCAGTACTTC. Drawing the rest from reference TRBV30 and TRBJ2-7, the complete variable domain is SQTIHQWPATLVQPVGSPLSLECTVEGTSNPNLYWYRQAAGRGLQLLFYSVGIGQISSEVPQNLSASRPQDRQFILSSKKLLLSDSGFYLCAWRTGYEQYFGPGTRLTVT.

The chain carries TRBV11-2 and TRBJ1-1; TRBD1 aligns across 9 bases. Germline V gene lookup returns CDR1 SGHAT and CDR2 FQNNGV. Trimming removed 6 bases from V and 3 bases from J; junction bases left unmatched: 8. The CDR3 is 15 amino acids. The CDR3 bases are TGTGCCAGCAGGAATTCGGGACAGGGCCACACTGAAGCTTTCTTT. It translates to CASRNSGQGHTEAFF.

The chain carries TRBV29-1 and TRBJ1-2; possibly TRBD1 for D (5 bases). The length of the CDR3 is 11 residues. Between the trimmed V and J ends, which lost 5 bases and 10 bases, there was a span of 14 bases. CDR1 is SQVTM and CDR2 is ANQGSEA in the germline V gene. The CDR3 sequence is CSVRGSTDYTF. CDR3 DNA: TGCAGCGTTAGGGGTTCGACAGACTACACCTTC.

The rearrangement uses TRBV29-1 and TRBJ2-3; D is possibly TRBD2 (6 bases). The CDR3 has 11 residues. V lost 4 bases and J 7 bases, leaving 9 bases between the germline ends. From germline, CDR1 is SQVTM and CDR2 ANQGSEA. CDR3 region: CSVGTSNTQYF. Written as DNA, the CDR3 is TGCAGCGTTGGTACTAGCAATACGCAGTATTTT.

This clone was counted once. The V gene is TRBV6-2 or TRBV6-3, the J gene TRBJ1-2, with D uncertain. Germline V lookup: CDR1 MNHEY, CDR2 SVGEGT. Trimming stripped 0 bases from V and 0 bases from J, with 5 bases between. CDR3 length equals 14 residues. The CDR3 is CASSYSSANYGYTF. In DNA form, the CDR3 reads TGTGCCAGCAGTTACTCGTCTGCTAACTATGGCTACACCTTC.